This TCR beta chain appears in the sequencing data of a study of cytomegalovirus exposure and HLA in healthy donors. PCR amplification relied on 60 Vbeta primers (plus 13 Jbeta primers). TCRdb's copy holds only in-frame clones and misses some; the assay was immunoSEQ multiplex PCR. In the table there are about 130,000 clones, around 73% of which are singletons. Worth noting for this clone: Its antigen is not identified.

Study-wide results and limits: Segments of the TCR beta V type were, in most cases, productive about 87% or about 30% of the time in an earlier analysis. In a later analysis, parvovirus B19, influenza, CMV and Epstein-Barr virus appeared linked to several top co-occurrence clusters. Sequencing probably produced one cluster of sequence variants that were highly shared.

Germline CDR1 reads SGHDT; CDR2 reads YYEEEE. V lost 0 bases and J 0 bases, leaving 10 bases between the germline ends. The CDR3 covers 16 residues. Sequencing was done on a sample of PBMCs. V and J are TRBV5-6 and TRBJ2-1, with D maybe TRBD1 (5 bases). This TCR derives from a young man in good health and CMV-seropositive. The CDR3 loop is CASSLEQASSYNEQFF. The CDR3 nucleotides are TGTGCCAGCAGCTTGGAACAGGCAAGCTCCTACAATGAGCAGTTCTTC.